The rows below give T cell receptor beta chains drawn from one sample of a study of shared clonotypes between healthy human individuals. Sequencing used immunoSEQ multiplex PCR; TCRdb keeps in-frame clones, though not all of them. The repertoire holds about 1 million clones, roughly 80% seen once, with 1.4% to 1.5% in the top ten. Sample: memory CD4+ T cells sorted from blood. The receptors shown here come from a young man in good health. CDR3s include the opening cysteine and the closing phenylalanine or tryptophan. D genes are given only for firm matches. Not every row has a clone size; where given, it reads once, few, many or a size class.

CDR3 protein: CASSLDSSLATGELFF; CDR3 DNA: TGTGCCAGCAGCTTAGATAGTTCACTAGCAACCGGGGAGCTGTTTTTT; clone size: -; D gene: -; V gene: TRBV7-2; J gene: TRBJ2-2
CDR3 protein: CSVFSADTQYF; CDR3 DNA: TGCAGCGTTTTTAGTGCAGATACGCAGTATTTT; clone size: -; D gene: -; V gene: TRBV29-1; J gene: TRBJ2-3
CDR3 protein: CASSDPATGELFF; CDR3 DNA: TGTGCCAGCAGTGACCCGGCAACCGGGGAGCTGTTTTTT; clone size: -; D gene: -; V gene: TRBV6-5; J gene: TRBJ2-2
CDR3 protein: CASSLVPTTGAETQYF; CDR3 DNA: TGCGCCAGCAGCTTGGTCCCTACGACAGGCGCAGAGACCCAGTACTTC; clone size: once; D gene: -; V gene: TRBV5-1; J gene: TRBJ2-5
CDR3 protein: CASNPKGGDTQYF; CDR3 DNA: TGTGCCAGCAACCCTAAAGGGGGAGATACGCAGTATTTT; clone size: -; D gene: -; V gene: TRBV5-4; J gene: TRBJ2-3
CDR3 protein: CASSRAGGYNEQFF; CDR3 DNA: TGTGCCAGCAGTCGAGCGGGGGGATACAATGAGCAGTTCTTC; clone size: -; D gene: TRBD2; V gene: TRBV6-4; J gene: TRBJ2-1
CDR3 protein: CASSLVTGETQYF; CDR3 DNA: TGTGCCAGCAGCTTAGTTACCGGTGAGACCCAGTACTTC; clone size: -; D gene: -; V gene: TRBV7-9; J gene: TRBJ2-5
CDR3 protein: CASRAPDRGSYEQYF; CDR3 DNA: TGTGCCAGCCGCGCACCTGACAGGGGCTCCTACGAGCAGTACTTC; clone size: -; D gene: TRBD1; V gene: TRBV2; J gene: TRBJ2-7
CDR3 protein: CAWTRGFTEAFF; CDR3 DNA: TGTGCCTGGACTCGGGGGTTTACTGAAGCTTTCTTT; clone size: few; D gene: -; V gene: TRBV30; J gene: TRBJ1-1
CDR3 protein: CASTNRQASSYEQYF; CDR3 DNA: TGTGCCAGCACCAACCGACAGGCCTCATCCTACGAGCAGTACTTC; clone size: -; D gene: -; V gene: TRBV28; J gene: TRBJ2-7
CDR3 protein: CASSLEGTGPYEQYF; CDR3 DNA: TGTGCCAGCAGCTTAGAGGGGACAGGGCCCTACGAGCAGTACTTC; clone size: -; D gene: TRBD1; V gene: TRBV11-3; J gene: TRBJ2-7
CDR3 protein: CAWSVKGVGTQYF; CDR3 DNA: TGTGCCTGGAGTGTCAAGGGGGTTGGGACCCAGTACTTC; clone size: -; D gene: -; V gene: TRBV30; J gene: TRBJ2-5
CDR3 protein: CASSVLDLPRGGEQFF; CDR3 DNA: TGTGCCAGCAGCGTGTTGGATCTTCCCCGAGGGGGTGAGCAGTTCTTC; clone size: -; D gene: -; V gene: TRBV9; J gene: TRBJ2-1
CDR3 protein: CARGLAGGPYEQYF; CDR3 DNA: TGCGCCAGAGGTTTGGCGGGAGGGCCTTACGAGCAGTACTTC; clone size: many; D gene: TRBD2; V gene: TRBV10-1; J gene: TRBJ2-7
CDR3 protein: CASSIPRGATNEKLFF; CDR3 DNA: TGTGCCAGTAGTATACCCAGGGGGGCAACTAATGAAAAACTGTTTTTT; clone size: -; D gene: TRBD1; V gene: TRBV19; J gene: TRBJ1-4
CDR3 protein: CATSRPRPGGGDEQFF; CDR3 DNA: TGTGCCACCAGCCGCCCCCGGCCGGGAGGGGGAGATGAGCAGTTCTTC; clone size: -; D gene: TRBD2; V gene: TRBV15; J gene: TRBJ2-1
CDR3 protein: CASSLPDRGYYTF; CDR3 DNA: TGTGCCAGTAGTCTTCCGGACAGGGGGTACTACACCTTC; clone size: -; D gene: TRBD1; V gene: TRBV19; J gene: TRBJ1-2
CDR3 protein: CASSSQIHGLAGSGELFF; CDR3 DNA: TGTGCCAGCAGCTCTCAGATCCACGGACTAGCGGGTAGCGGGGAGCTGTTTTTT; clone size: -; D gene: TRBD2; V gene: TRBV7-3; J gene: TRBJ2-2
CDR3 protein: CASSPRPGLAGGPQETQYF; CDR3 DNA: TGTGCCAGCAGTCCACGACCGGGACTAGCGGGGGGCCCCCAAGAGACCCAGTACTTC; clone size: -; D gene: TRBD2; V gene: TRBV28; J gene: TRBJ2-5
CDR3 protein: CASSYRGGGESSYEQYF; CDR3 DNA: TGTGCCAGCAGCTATCGTGGGGGGGGCGAAAGCTCCTACGAGCAGTACTTC; clone size: -; D gene: -; V gene: TRBV7-2; J gene: TRBJ2-7
CDR3 protein: CSVEQKGGPQGTDAEAFF; CDR3 DNA: TGCAGCGTTGAACAGAAAGGGGGGCCCCAGGGTACCGATGCTGAAGCTTTCTTT; clone size: -; D gene: -; V gene: TRBV29-1; J gene: TRBJ1-1
CDR3 protein: CASSREGGGTKTGELFF; CDR3 DNA: TGTGCCAGCAGCCGTGAGGGCGGGGGGACTAAGACCGGGGAGCTGTTTTTT; clone size: once; D gene: TRBD2; V gene: TRBV13; J gene: TRBJ2-2
CDR3 protein: CASSIQAGVYNEQFF; CDR3 DNA: TGTGCCAGTAGTATTCAAGCGGGAGTGTACAATGAGCAGTTCTTC; clone size: -; D gene: TRBD2; V gene: TRBV19; J gene: TRBJ2-1
CDR3 protein: CATSREVVVVKNIQYF; CDR3 DNA: TGTGCCACCAGCAGAGAGGTGGTAGTCGTCAAAAACATTCAGTACTTC; clone size: -; D gene: -; V gene: TRBV15; J gene: TRBJ2-4
CDR3 protein: CASSLLAGMGTGELFF; CDR3 DNA: TGTGCTAGCAGCCTTCTAGCGGGAATGGGGACCGGGGAGCTGTTTTTT; clone size: once; D gene: TRBD2; V gene: TRBV7-7; J gene: TRBJ2-2
CDR3 protein: CASSIRGVGYGYTF; CDR3 DNA: TGTGCCAGCAGTATCAGGGGCGTTGGCTATGGCTACACCTTC; clone size: -; D gene: -; V gene: TRBV28; J gene: TRBJ1-2
CDR3 protein: CASSLGGAFANTGELFF; CDR3 DNA: TGTGCCAGCAGCTTAGGGGGGGCTTTTGCGAACACCGGGGAGCTGTTTTTT; clone size: -; D gene: -; V gene: TRBV7-2; J gene: TRBJ2-2
CDR3 protein: CASTKGQLNTEAFF; CDR3 DNA: TGCGCCAGCACCAAGGGACAACTGAACACTGAAGCTTTCTTT; clone size: -; D gene: -; V gene: TRBV5-1; J gene: TRBJ1-1
CDR3 protein: CASCPGGLARETQYF; CDR3 DNA: TGTGCCAGCTGTCCGGGGGGACTAGCAAGGGAGACCCAGTACTTC; clone size: -; D gene: TRBD2; V gene: TRBV2; J gene: TRBJ2-5
CDR3 protein: CASIVNRDTGTQYF; CDR3 DNA: TGTGCCAGCATTGTAAACAGGGATACCGGGACCCAGTACTTC; clone size: -; D gene: -; V gene: TRBV6-6; J gene: TRBJ2-5
CDR3 protein: CASSVTGTATSEQYF; CDR3 DNA: TGTGCCAGTAGTGTTACCGGGACAGCTACTAGCGAGCAGTACTTC; clone size: few; D gene: TRBD1; V gene: TRBV19; J gene: TRBJ2-7
CDR3 protein: CAISESTGNSPLHF; CDR3 DNA: TGTGCCATCAGTGAGTCTACGGGCAATTCACCCCTCCACTTT; clone size: few; D gene: -; V gene: TRBV10-3; J gene: TRBJ1-6
CDR3 protein: CASKASYTDTQYF; CDR3 DNA: TGTGCCAGTAAGGCTTCATACACAGATACGCAGTATTTT; clone size: -; D gene: -; V gene: TRBV19; J gene: TRBJ2-3
CDR3 protein: CASSPGQNTGELFF; CDR3 DNA: TGTGCCAGTAGTCCCGGACAGAACACCGGGGAGCTGTTTTTT; clone size: -; D gene: -; V gene: TRBV19; J gene: TRBJ2-2
CDR3 protein: CAISVGDTQYF; CDR3 DNA: TGTGCCATCAGTGTGGGAGATACGCAGTATTTT; clone size: few; D gene: -; V gene: TRBV10-3; J gene: TRBJ2-3
CDR3 protein: CAWSFPPGSIREVMTDTQYF; CDR3 DNA: TGTGCCTGGAGTTTCCCTCCAGGGAGCATTAGGGAGGTGATGACAGATACGCAGTATTTT; clone size: -; D gene: -; V gene: TRBV30; J gene: TRBJ2-3
CDR3 protein: CAWSPGQGANSPLHF; CDR3 DNA: TGTGCCTGGAGTCCAGGACAGGGAGCCAATTCACCCCTCCACTTT; clone size: -; D gene: TRBD1; V gene: TRBV30; J gene: TRBJ1-6
CDR3 protein: CASSSRTSGGTGELFF; CDR3 DNA: TGTGCCAGCAGCTCCCGGACTAGCGGGGGGACCGGGGAGCTGTTTTTT; clone size: -; D gene: TRBD2; V gene: TRBV5-4; J gene: TRBJ2-2
CDR3 protein: CASSLNGQHTDTQYF; CDR3 DNA: TGTGCCAGCAGCTTAAATGGACAGCACACAGATACGCAGTATTTT; clone size: -; D gene: -; V gene: TRBV11-2; J gene: TRBJ2-3
CDR3 protein: CASSLRGGSYGYTF; CDR3 DNA: TGTGCCAGCAGTTTGCGGGGAGGGTCTTATGGCTACACCTTC; clone size: -; D gene: -; V gene: TRBV6-5; J gene: TRBJ1-2
CDR3 protein: CASTVGSGRMNTEAFF; CDR3 DNA: TGTGCCAGTACTGTCGGGTCAGGGAGGATGAACACTGAAGCTTTCTTT; clone size: -; D gene: -; V gene: TRBV19; J gene: TRBJ1-1
CDR3 protein: CSAVRGRGTQETQYF; CDR3 DNA: TGCAGCGCCGTTAGGGGCAGGGGAACCCAAGAGACCCAGTACTTC; clone size: -; D gene: -; V gene: TRBV29-1; J gene: TRBJ2-5
CDR3 protein: CASSMTSGDRSYEQYF; CDR3 DNA: TGTGCCAGCAGCATGACTAGCGGGGACCGCTCCTACGAGCAGTACTTC; clone size: -; D gene: TRBD2; V gene: TRBV13; J gene: TRBJ2-7
CDR3 protein: CASSPGRTGRELFF; CDR3 DNA: TGCGCCAGCAGCCCCGGACGTACGGGAAGGGAGCTGTTTTTT; clone size: once; D gene: -; V gene: TRBV5-1; J gene: TRBJ2-2
CDR3 protein: CASSEGPEYEQYF; CDR3 DNA: TGTGCCAGCAGTGAGGGACCGGAATACGAGCAGTACTTC; clone size: -; D gene: -; V gene: TRBV2; J gene: TRBJ2-7
CDR3 protein: CASSLDAMSSYNSPLHF; CDR3 DNA: TGTGCCAGCAGCTTAGATGCGATGAGCTCCTATAATTCACCCCTCCACTTT; clone size: -; D gene: -; V gene: TRBV7-2; J gene: TRBJ1-6
CDR3 protein: CASSLLQGALETQYF; CDR3 DNA: TGTGCCAGCAGCCTACTACAGGGGGCATTGGAGACCCAGTACTTC; clone size: -; D gene: TRBD1; V gene: TRBV5-6; J gene: TRBJ2-5
CDR3 protein: CASSQASTNVGDGYTF; CDR3 DNA: TGCGCCAGCAGCCAAGCATCCACGAATGTAGGGGATGGCTACACCTTC; clone size: -; D gene: -; V gene: TRBV4-1; J gene: TRBJ1-2
CDR3 protein: CASSLGDRDYGYTF; CDR3 DNA: TGCGCCAGCAGCTTGGGGGACAGGGACTATGGCTACACCTTC; clone size: few; D gene: TRBD1; V gene: TRBV5-1; J gene: TRBJ1-2
CDR3 protein: CASSESIPPGPNNGDEQYF; CDR3 DNA: TGCGCCAGCAGTGAGTCGATTCCTCCGGGACCCAATAACGGAGACGAGCAGTACTTC; clone size: few; D gene: -; V gene: TRBV10-1; J gene: TRBJ2-7
CDR3 protein: CASSEGLRTSGNQPQHF; CDR3 DNA: TGTGCCAGCAGTGAGGGCCTGCGTACCTCCGGCAATCAGCCCCAGCATTTT; clone size: few; D gene: -; V gene: TRBV6-1; J gene: TRBJ1-5
CDR3 protein: CASSGMRLETQYF; CDR3 DNA: TGTGCCAGCAGTGGGATGAGATTAGAGACCCAGTACTTC; clone size: -; D gene: -; V gene: TRBV2; J gene: TRBJ2-5
CDR3 protein: CASSRDRYSYEQYF; CDR3 DNA: TGTGCCAGCAGCCGGGACCGATACTCCTACGAGCAGTACTTC; clone size: -; D gene: -; V gene: TRBV7-2; J gene: TRBJ2-7